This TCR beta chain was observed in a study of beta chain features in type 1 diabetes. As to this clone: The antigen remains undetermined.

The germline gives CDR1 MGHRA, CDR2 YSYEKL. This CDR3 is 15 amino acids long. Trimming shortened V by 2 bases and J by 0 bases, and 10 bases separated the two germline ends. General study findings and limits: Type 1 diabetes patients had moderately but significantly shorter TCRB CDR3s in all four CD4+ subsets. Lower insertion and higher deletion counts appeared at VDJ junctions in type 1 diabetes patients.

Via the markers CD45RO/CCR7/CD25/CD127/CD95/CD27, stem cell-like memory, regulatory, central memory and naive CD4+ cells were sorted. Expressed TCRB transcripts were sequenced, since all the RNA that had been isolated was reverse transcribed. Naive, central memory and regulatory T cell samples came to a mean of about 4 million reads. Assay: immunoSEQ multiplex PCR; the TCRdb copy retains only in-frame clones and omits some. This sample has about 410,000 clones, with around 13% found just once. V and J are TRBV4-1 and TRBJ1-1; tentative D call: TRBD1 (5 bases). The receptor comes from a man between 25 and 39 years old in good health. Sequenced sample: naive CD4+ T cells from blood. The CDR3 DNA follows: TGCGCCAGCAGCCAATCTGAGGGGATGAACACTGAAGCTTTCTTT. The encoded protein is CASSQSEGMNTEAFF.